A selection of T cell receptor beta chains follows, all from one sample in a study of blood T cell repertoires in COVID-19. Profiled with immunoSEQ multiplex PCR; TCRdb holds only in-frame clones, not every one. This table holds more than 130,000 clones, 70% to 85% found once. Source material: peripheral blood. The receptor set was obtained from a woman older than 75 in a cohort sampled during active or convalescent COVID-19. CDR3s include the opening cysteine and the closing phenylalanine or tryptophan. Clone sizes are given selectively: once, few, many, or a class where the clone is expanded.

>TRBJ1-1|TRBV2|once
CASSAEQNTEAFF
>TRBJ1-1|TRBV7-9|many
CASSIGVNTEAFF
>TRBJ1-6|TRBV7-8|.
CASSLDPGNNSPLHF
>TRBJ2-7|TRBV29-1|.
CSASGGAYEQYF
>TRBJ1-2|TRBV6-5|.
CASSPTGTGYTF
>TRBJ2-3|TRBV6-5|.
CASTGQGVTDTQYF
>TRBJ1-5|TRBV30|.
CAWSQGYNQPQHF
>TRBJ2-3|TRBV28|.
CASSSPGGSSTDTQYF
>TRBJ2-5|TRBV7-6|.
CASSNLAERGGHGGETQYF
>TRBJ1-4|TRBV5-6|.
CASSFLGEGGEKLFF
>TRBJ1-1|TRBV28|once
CASTRGQPEAFF
>TRBJ2-2|TRBV4-1|once
CASSLPETGANTGELFF
>TRBJ1-3|TRBV7-9|.
CASSLDHGSSGNTIYF
>TRBJ1-1|TRBV25-1|.
CASSEGRAEAFF
>TRBJ2-2|TRBV7-2|.
CASSPGWGVGELFF
>TRBJ2-3|TRBV7-2|.
CASSLARLAASTDTQYF
>TRBJ2-3|TRBV7-2|.
CASSLWGRRGLNTDTQYF
>TRBJ2-3|TRBV6-1|.
CASSEAAGADTQYF
>TRBJ1-4|TRBV6-6|.
CASSPRASRRGQGGLTNEKLFF
>TRBJ1-5|TRBV21-1|.
CASSKEGAGGMDSNQPQHF
>TRBJ1-2|TRBV5-6|.
CASGRGGYTF
>TRBJ2-5|TRBV12-3/TRBV12-4|.
CASSLGQGETQYF
>TRBJ2-1|TRBV7-6|few
CASSLTGLAGFEQFF
>TRBJ2-1|TRBV5-1|.
CASSLAGAGAYWGNEQFF
>TRBJ1-1|TRBV23-1|.
CASSPPQRHTEAFF
>TRBJ2-5|TRBV24-1|.
CATGSGGPQETQYF
>TRBJ2-3|TRBV4-3|.
CASSRRMASTDTQYF
>TRBJ2-3|TRBV24-1|.
CATSVLAGGPDTQYF
>TRBJ2-1|TRBV5-1|.
CASSNPILRQRGRPNEQFF
>TRBJ1-4|TRBV2|.
CASRSPGQNNEKLFF
>TRBJ2-5|TRBV9|.
CASSMMWRGNQETQYF
>TRBJ2-5|TRBV11-2|.
CASSLGLEETQYF
>TRBJ1-3|TRBV6-5|.
CASNTGPGNTIYF
>TRBJ1-1|TRBV5-8|once
CASSLGQGSLFSAFF
>TRBJ1-4|TRBV18|.
CASSQGTGANEKLFF
>TRBJ2-2|TRBV4-3|.
CASSQRIAGGNTGELFF
>TRBJ1-4|TRBV18|.
CASSPPNVATNEKLFF
>TRBJ1-2|TRBV6-5|few
CASSRDRARDGYTF
>TRBJ2-7|TRBV19|.
CASSSRLAVRNEQYF
>TRBJ1-4|TRBV5-1|once
CASSQRVPNEKLFF
>TRBJ2-4|TRBV19|.
CASSMTWQGENIQYF
>TRBJ2-7|TRBV11-2|.
CASSGLPTQLTGDYEQYF
>TRBJ2-5|TRBV12-3/TRBV12-4|.
CASSPQGETQYF
>TRBJ1-2|TRBV7-8|once
CASSLEGRSYGYTF
>TRBJ1-3|TRBV7-9|.
CASSLALSGNTIYF
>TRBJ1-4|TRBV28|.
CASSTGGASNEKLFF
>TRBJ2-5|TRBV20-1|.
CSASSPAGGHVQYF
>TRBJ1-4|TRBV29-1|.
CSVGREGSEKLFF
>TRBJ2-7|TRBV14|.
CAAKKGGTNEQYF
>TRBJ2-5|TRBV12-5|.
CASGWQRGSVETQYF
>TRBJ1-1|TRBV6-1|.
CASSEALNLNTEAFF
>TRBJ1-1|TRBV6-5|.
CASSQQGGNTEAFF
>TRBJ1-2|TRBV28|.
CASSGTGTYGYTF
>TRBJ2-5|TRBV5-1|.
CASKNIAGNQETQYF
>TRBJ2-1|TRBV6-2/TRBV6-3|few
CASSPLAGSYNEQFF